This T cell receptor (beta chain) was found in a study of a mutant IDH1 vaccine in newly diagnosed glioma (dated by TCRdb to the early 2020s). Regarding the study in general: Of the approximately 33 treated patients, 62.5% were male and 37.5% were female, and the mean age was approximately 40 years. Longitudinal TCRB deep sequencing was performed for 25 to 30 treated patients wherever samples were available for exploratory analyses. Six visits were used for peripheral blood collection: V03 (baseline), V05, V07, V10, V12 and V13. Before enrollment, patients had received standard therapy of radiotherapy alone, temozolomide alone, or radiochemotherapy with temozolomide; most received the combination.

This clone was counted a single time. The specificity of this receptor is unknown. No qualities accompany the bases; no much larger clone lies one base away. The sample's time point label is to be understood as: baseline, week 1 (first vaccination visit). Taken with the paper, the label for treatment or condition translates to: pre-vaccination baseline after standard-of-care therapy. Newly diagnosed WHO grade 3 or 4 IDH1-mutant astrocytomas showing loss of nuclear ATRX were present in the donors. The samples were drawn from NOA16, a multicentre, single-arm, open-label phase I trial in Germany that tested a mutant IDH1 peptide vaccine in humans for the first time. Visit V03 blood draws served as the baseline sample for immunogenicity testing. Genomic DNA for TCRB sequencing was isolated from EDTA blood with the DNeasy Blood and Tissue Kit. Broader findings and caveats from the paper: Immune responses induced by the vaccine were seen in approximately 93% of patients across multiple MHC alleles. Changes in the top peripheral T cell clonotypes picked up by TCRB sequencing did not appear to be linked to pseudoprogression. Availability determined which PBMC samples were chosen for TCRB deep sequencing. The authors noted that analyses of patient blood samples could not be reproduced because of sample limitations.

Libraries came from the immunoSEQ multiplex PCR assay. Rearranged TCR beta chain sequences were amplified using the hsTCRB Kit according to the manufacturer's protocol. Sequencing of TCRB libraries was carried out on an Illumina MiSeq. As for how the authors treated the data: Demultiplexing, trimming and gene mapping were performed with the kit vendor's proprietary platform. Here the immuneACCESS table is served through TCRdb, limited to in-frame sequences with V and J called. Missing clones are a known gap in these copies; in checked studies unresolved V genes cover under half, and the rest lacks a known reason. That table is the source of V, J and clone size, and D and trimming were worked out from the DNA. This sample lists about 66,000 clones; about 86% were detected once. The ten largest clonotypes hold 2.9% of the sample. The TCR was taken from a man under 40 with glioma. Specimen: PBMCs, collected from a glioma patient treated with radiotherapy, temozolomide or both.

The encoded CDR3 is CASSFGSSYNSPLHF. The bases read TGTGCCAGCAGTTTTGGGAGCTCCTATAATTCACCCCTCCACTTT. The sequence links TRBV27 to TRBJ1-6, with the D gene call left open. V and J lose 3 bases and 0 bases, and a span of 6 bases separates them. The CDR3 covers 15 residues, taking in both the cysteine and the phenylalanine. The read is trimmed to its CDR3 DNA, 45 bases read in frame from base 1. The germline V gene (reference sequence) yields MNHEY for CDR1 and SMNVEV for CDR2.